This T cell receptor beta chain is from a study of Ad26.COV2.S vaccination and SARS-CoV-2 variants. Looking at the study overall: Intramuscularly, Ad26.COV2.S was given either once or twice, 56 days apart.

Points on this clone: Its antigen is still unknown.

Data came from immunoSEQ multiplex PCR; TCRdb stores just in-frame clones and leaves some out. The table includes more than 300,000 clones, about 86% detected once. General study findings and limits: Vaccinees displayed broader spike-specific TCR repertoires than placebo recipients.

Treatment defined: some 20 received Ad26.COV2.S at low or high dose, single or two shots; about 5 received placebo; per-sample allocation not given. The investigators took samples on day 63 after the first vaccine or placebo injection. In Boston, an adult donor aged 18-55 years took part. The TCR was taken from a person aged 18 to 59 who received the Ad26.COV2.S COVID-19 vaccine or a placebo. Material: peripheral blood, obtained in a trial of Ad26.COV2.S vaccine versus placebo.

The CDR3 DNA is TGTGCCAGCAGCGCAGGACTAGCGGGGGGTTTAGAGACCCAGTACTTC. This encodes CASSAGLAGGLETQYF. V and J are TRBV9 and TRBJ2-5; 14 nucleotides align to TRBD2. The V segment lost 3 bases and the J segment 4 bases; nucleotides outside the gene matches: 5. Germline assignment: CDR1 SGDLS and CDR2 YYNGEE. The CDR3 length is 16 residues. Full variable domain (missing parts from reference TRBV9 and TRBJ2-5): DSGVTQTPKHLITATGQRVTLRCSPRSGDLSVYWYQQSLDQGLQFLIQYYNGEERAKGNILERFSAQQFPDLHSELNLSSLELGDSALYFCASSAGLAGGLETQYFGPGTRLLVL.